This T cell receptor (beta chain) was found in a study of T-cell memory formation after mild COVID-19. TCRdb analysed the 5' RACE reads with MiXCR anew, one entry per CDR3 protein. The sample has 150,000 to 200,000 distinct CDR3 sequences, roughly 15% seen once. The CDR3 sequence is 11 residues long. This chain connects TRBV21-1 to TRBJ2-3. TRBV21-1 is reported as a pseudogene. The sample comprised PBMCs or a T cell subset sorted from them (not recorded which). The sequence was collected from an adult woman who had mild COVID-19 (a few samples of this study predate the infection). Cell type and time point are not known. Here the CDR3 DNA reads TGTGCCAGCAGGTGTAGGGAAACGCAGTATTTT. This gives the protein CASRCRETQYF.